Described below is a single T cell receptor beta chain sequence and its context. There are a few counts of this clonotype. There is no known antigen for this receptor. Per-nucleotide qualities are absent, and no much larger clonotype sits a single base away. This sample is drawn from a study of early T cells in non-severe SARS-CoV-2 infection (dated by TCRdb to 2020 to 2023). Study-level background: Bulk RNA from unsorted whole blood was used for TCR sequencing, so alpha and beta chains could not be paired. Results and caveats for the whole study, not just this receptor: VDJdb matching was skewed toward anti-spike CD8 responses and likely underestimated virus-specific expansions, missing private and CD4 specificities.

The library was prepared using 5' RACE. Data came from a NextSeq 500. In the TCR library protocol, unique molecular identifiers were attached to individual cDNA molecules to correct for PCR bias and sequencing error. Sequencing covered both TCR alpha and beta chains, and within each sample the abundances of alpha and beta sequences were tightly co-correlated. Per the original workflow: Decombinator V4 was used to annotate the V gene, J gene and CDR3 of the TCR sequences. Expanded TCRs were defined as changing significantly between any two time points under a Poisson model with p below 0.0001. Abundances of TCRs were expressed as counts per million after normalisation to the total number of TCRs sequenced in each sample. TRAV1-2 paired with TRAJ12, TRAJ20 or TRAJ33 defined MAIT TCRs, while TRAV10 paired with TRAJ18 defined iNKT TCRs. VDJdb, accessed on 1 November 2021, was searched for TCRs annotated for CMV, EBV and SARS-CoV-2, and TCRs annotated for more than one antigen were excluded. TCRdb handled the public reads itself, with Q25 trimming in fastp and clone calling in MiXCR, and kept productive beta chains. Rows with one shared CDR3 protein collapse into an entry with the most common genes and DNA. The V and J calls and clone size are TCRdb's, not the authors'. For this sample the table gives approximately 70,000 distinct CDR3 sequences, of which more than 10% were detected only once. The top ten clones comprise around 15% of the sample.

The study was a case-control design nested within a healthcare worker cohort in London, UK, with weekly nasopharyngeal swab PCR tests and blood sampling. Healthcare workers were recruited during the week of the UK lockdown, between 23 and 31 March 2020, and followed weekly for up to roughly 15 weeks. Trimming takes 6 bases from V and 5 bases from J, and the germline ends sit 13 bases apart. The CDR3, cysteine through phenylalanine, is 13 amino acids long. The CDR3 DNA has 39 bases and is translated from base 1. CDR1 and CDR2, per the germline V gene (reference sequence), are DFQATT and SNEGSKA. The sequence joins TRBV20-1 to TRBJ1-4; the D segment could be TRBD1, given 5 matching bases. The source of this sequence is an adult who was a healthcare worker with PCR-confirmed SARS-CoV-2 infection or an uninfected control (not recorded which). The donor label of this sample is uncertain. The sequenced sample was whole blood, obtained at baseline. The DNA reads TGCAGTGCGGAGACAGATCCCAATGAAAAACTGTTTTTT. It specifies CSAETDPNEKLFF.